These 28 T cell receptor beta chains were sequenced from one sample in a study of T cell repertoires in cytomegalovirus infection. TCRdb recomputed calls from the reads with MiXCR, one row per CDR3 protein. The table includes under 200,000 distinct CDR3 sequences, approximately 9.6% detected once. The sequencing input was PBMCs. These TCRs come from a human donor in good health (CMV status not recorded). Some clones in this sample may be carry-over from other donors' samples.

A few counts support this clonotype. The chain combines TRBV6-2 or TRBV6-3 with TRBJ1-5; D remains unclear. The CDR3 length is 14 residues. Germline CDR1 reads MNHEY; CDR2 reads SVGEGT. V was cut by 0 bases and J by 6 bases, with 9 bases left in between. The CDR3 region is CASSYSASSQPQHF. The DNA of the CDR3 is TGTGCCAGCAGTTACTCTGCATCATCTCAGCCCCAGCATTTT.

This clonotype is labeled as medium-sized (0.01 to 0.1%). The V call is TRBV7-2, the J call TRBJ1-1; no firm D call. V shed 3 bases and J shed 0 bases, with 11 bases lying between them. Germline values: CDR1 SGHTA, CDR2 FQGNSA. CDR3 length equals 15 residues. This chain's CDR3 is CASSFSPAMNTEAFF. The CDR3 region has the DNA TGTGCCAGCAGCTTTTCCCCAGCCATGAACACTGAAGCTTTCTTT.

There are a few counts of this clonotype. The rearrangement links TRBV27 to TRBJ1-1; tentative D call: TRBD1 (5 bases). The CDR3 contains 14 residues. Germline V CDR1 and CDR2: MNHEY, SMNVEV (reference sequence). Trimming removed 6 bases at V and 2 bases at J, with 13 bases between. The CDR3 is CASREGPRNTEAFF. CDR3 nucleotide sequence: TGTGCCAGCAGAGAGGGACCGCGAAACACTGAAGCTTTCTTT.

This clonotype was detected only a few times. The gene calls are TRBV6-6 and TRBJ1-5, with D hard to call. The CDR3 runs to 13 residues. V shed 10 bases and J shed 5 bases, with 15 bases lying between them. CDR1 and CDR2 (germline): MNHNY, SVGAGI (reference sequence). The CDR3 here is CATDGSGDQPQHF. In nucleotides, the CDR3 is TGTGCCACGGACGGAAGCGGGGATCAGCCCCAGCATTTT.

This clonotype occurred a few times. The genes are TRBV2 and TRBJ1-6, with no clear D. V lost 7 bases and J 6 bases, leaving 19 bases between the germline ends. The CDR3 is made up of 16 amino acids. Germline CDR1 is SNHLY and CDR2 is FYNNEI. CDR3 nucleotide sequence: TGTGCCAGCATTGAGGAGGGAACTATCTTTAATTCACCCCTCCACTTT. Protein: CASIEEGTIFNSPLHF.

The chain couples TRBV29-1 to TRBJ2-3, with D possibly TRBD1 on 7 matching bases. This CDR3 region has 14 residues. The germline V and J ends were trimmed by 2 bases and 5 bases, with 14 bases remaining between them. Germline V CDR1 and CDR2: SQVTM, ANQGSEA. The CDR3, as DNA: TGCAGCGTTGAATTGACAGGGAGGAGAGATACGCAGTATTTT. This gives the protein CSVELTGRRDTQYF.

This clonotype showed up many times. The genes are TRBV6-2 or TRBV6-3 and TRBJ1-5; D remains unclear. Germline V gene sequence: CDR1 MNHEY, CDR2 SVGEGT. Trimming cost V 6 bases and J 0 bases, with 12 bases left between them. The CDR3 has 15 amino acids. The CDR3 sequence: CASSLGSHSNQPQHF. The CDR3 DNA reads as TGTGCCAGCAGCCTGGGGAGCCATAGCAATCAGCCCCAGCATTTT.

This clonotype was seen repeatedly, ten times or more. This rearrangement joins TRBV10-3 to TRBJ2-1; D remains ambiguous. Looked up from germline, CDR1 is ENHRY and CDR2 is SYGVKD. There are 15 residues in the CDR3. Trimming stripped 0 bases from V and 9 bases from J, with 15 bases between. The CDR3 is CAISESDTAFSEQFF. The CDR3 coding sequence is TGTGCCATCAGTGAGTCGGATACCGCATTCAGTGAGCAGTTCTTC.

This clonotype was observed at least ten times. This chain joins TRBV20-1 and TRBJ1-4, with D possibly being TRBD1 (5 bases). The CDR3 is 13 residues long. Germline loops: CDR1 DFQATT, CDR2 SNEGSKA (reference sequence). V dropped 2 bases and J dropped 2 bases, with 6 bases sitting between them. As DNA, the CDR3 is TGCAGTGCTAGACGGGGCACTAATGAAAAACTGTTTTTT. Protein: CSARRGTNEKLFF.

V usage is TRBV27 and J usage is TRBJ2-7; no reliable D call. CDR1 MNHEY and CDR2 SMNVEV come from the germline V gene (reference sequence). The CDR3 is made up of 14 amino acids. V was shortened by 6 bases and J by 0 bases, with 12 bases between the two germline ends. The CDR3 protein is CASSRARTSYEQYF. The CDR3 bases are TGTGCCAGCAGCCGGGCCCGTACCTCCTACGAGCAGTACTTC.

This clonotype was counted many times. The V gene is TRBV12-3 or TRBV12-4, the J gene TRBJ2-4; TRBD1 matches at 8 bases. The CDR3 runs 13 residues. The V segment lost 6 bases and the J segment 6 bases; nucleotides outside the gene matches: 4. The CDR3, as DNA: TGTGCCAGCAGGGTAGGACAGGGAAACATTCAGTACTTC. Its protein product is CASRVGQGNIQYF.

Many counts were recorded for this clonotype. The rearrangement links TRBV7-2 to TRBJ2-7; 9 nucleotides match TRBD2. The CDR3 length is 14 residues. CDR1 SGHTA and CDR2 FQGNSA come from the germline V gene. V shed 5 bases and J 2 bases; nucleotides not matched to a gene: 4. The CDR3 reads CASSATSGTYEQYF. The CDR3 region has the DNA TGTGCCAGCAGCGCGACTAGCGGAACCTACGAGCAGTACTTC. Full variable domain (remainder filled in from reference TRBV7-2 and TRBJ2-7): GAGVSQSPSNKVTEKGKDVELRCDPISGHTALYWYRQSLGQGLEFLIYFQGNSAPDKSGLPSDRFSAERTGGSVSTLTIQRTQQEDSAVYLCASSATSGTYEQYFGPGTRLTVT.

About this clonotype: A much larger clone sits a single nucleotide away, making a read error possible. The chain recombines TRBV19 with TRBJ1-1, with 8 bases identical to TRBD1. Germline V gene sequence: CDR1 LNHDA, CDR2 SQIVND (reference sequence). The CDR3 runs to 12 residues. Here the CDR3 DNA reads TGTGCCAGTAGTGACAGGGGCACTGAAGCTCTCTTT. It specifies CASSDRGTEALF.

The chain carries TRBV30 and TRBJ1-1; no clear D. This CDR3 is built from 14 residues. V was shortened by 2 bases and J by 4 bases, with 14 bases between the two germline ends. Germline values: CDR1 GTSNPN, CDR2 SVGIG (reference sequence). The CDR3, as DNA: TGTGCCTGGAGTACTGCCTTTGTTGGCACTGAAGCTTTCTTT. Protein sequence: CAWSTAFVGTEAFF.

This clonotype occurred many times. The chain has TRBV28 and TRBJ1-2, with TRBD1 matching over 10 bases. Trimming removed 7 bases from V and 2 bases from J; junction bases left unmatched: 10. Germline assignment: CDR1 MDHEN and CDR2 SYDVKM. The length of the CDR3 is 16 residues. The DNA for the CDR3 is TGTGCCAGCACTGCCTCCGGGACAGGGGCCAACTATGGCTACACCTTC. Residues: CASTASGTGANYGYTF.

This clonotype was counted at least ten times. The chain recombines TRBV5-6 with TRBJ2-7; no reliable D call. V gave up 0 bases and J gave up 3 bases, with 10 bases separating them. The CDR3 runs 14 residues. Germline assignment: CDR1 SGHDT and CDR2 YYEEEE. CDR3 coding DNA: TGTGCCAGCAGCTTGGATCCTTTCAACTACGAGCAGTACTTC. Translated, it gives CASSLDPFNYEQYF.

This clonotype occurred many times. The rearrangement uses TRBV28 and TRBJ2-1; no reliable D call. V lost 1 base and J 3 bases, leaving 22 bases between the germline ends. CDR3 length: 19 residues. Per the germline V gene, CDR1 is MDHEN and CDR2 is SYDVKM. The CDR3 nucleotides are TGTGCCAGCAGTTTATCCGTAGTTGGGCAAGAGTCCTTCTACAATGAGCAGTTCTTC. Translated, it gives CASSLSVVGQESFYNEQFF. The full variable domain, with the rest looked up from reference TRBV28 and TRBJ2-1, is DVKVTQSSRYLVKRTGEKVFLECVQDMDHENMFWYRQDPGLGLRLIYFSYDVKMKEKGDIPEGYSVSREKKERFSLILESASTNQTSMYLCASSLSVVGQESFYNEQFFGPGTRLTVL.

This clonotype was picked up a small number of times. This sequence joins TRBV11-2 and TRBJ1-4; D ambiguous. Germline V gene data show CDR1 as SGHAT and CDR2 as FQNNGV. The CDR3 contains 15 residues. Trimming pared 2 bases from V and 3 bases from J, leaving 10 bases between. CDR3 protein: CASSLRPNPNEKLFF. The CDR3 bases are TGTGCCAGCAGCTTACGGCCCAACCCTAATGAAAAACTGTTTTTT.

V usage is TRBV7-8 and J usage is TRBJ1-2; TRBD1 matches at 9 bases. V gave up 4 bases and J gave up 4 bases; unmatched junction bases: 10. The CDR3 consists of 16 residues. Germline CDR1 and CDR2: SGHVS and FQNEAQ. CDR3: CASSSGQGGLFYGYTF. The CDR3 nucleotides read TGTGCCAGCAGCTCGGGACAGGGCGGTTTGTTCTATGGCTACACCTTC. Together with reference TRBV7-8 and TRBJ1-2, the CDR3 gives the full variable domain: GAGVSQSPRYKVAKRGQDVALRCDPISGHVSLFWYQQALGQGPEFLTYFQNEAQLDKSGLPSDRFFAERPEGSVSTLKIQRTQQEDSAVYLCASSSGQGGLFYGYTFGSGTRLTVV.

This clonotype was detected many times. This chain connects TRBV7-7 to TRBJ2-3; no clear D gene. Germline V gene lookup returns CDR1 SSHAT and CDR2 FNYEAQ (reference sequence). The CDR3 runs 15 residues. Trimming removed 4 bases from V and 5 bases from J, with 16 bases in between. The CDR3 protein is CASSSSGSTRDTQYF. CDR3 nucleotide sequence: TGTGCCAGCAGCTCATCGGGTTCGACCAGAGATACGCAGTATTTT.

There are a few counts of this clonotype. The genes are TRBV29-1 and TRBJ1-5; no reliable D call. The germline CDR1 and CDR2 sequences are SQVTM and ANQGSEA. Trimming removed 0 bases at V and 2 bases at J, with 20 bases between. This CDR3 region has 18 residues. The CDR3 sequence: CSVEEPTSLDGCNQPQHF. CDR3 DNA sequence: TGCAGCGTTGAAGAACCCACCTCACTAGACGGCTGCAATCAGCCCCAGCATTTT. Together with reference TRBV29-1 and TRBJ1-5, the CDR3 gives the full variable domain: SAVISQKPSRDICQRGTSLTIQCQVDSQVTMMFWYRQQPGQSLTLIATANQGSEATYESGFVIDKFPISRPNLTFSTLTVSNMSPEDSSIYLCSVEEPTSLDGCNQPQHFGDGTRLSIL.

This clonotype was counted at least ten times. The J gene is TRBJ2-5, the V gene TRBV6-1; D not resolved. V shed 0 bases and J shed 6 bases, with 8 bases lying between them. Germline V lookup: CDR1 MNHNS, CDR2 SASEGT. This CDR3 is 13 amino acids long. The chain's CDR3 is CASSEAIRKTQYF. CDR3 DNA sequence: TGTGCCAGCAGTGAAGCAATTCGGAAGACCCAGTACTTC.

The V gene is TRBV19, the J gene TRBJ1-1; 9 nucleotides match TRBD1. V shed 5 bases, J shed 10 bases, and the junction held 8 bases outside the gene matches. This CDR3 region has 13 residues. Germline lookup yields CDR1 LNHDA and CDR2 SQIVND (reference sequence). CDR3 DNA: TGTGCCAGTAGTCCCTGGGACAGGGATGGAGCTTTCTTT. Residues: CASSPWDRDGAFF.

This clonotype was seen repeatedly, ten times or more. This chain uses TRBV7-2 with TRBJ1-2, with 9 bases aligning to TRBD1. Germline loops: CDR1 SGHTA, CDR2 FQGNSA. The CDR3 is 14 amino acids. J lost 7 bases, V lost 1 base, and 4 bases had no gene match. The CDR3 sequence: CASSLEGQGFGYTF. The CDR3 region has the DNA TGTGCCAGCAGCTTAGAGGGACAGGGCTTTGGCTACACCTTC.

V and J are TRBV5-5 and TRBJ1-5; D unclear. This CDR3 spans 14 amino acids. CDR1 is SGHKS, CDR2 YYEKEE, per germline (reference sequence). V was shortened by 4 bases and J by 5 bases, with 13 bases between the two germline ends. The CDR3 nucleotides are TGTGCCAGCAGCCGGGCAGGTGGAGATCAGCCCCAGCATTTT. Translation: CASSRAGGDQPQHF.

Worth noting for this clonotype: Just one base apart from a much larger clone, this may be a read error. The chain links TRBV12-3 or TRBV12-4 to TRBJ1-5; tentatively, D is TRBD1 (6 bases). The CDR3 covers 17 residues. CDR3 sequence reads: CASSSDRNQYSNQPQRF. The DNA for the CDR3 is TGTGCCAGCAGCTCGGACAGAAACCAATATAGCAATCAGCCCCAGCGTTTT.

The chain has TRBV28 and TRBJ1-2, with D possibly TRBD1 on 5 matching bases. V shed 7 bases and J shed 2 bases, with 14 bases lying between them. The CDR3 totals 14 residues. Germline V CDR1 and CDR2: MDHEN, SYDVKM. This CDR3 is CASTPSRQNYGYTF. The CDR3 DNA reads TGTGCCAGCACACCAAGCCGACAGAACTATGGCTACACCTTC.

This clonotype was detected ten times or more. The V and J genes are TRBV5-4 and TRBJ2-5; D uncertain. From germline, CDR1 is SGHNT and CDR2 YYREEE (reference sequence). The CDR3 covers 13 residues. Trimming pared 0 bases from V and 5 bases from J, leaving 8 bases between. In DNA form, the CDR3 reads TGTGCCAGCAGCTTGGATCCGAGGGAGACCCAGTACTTC. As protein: CASSLDPRETQYF.